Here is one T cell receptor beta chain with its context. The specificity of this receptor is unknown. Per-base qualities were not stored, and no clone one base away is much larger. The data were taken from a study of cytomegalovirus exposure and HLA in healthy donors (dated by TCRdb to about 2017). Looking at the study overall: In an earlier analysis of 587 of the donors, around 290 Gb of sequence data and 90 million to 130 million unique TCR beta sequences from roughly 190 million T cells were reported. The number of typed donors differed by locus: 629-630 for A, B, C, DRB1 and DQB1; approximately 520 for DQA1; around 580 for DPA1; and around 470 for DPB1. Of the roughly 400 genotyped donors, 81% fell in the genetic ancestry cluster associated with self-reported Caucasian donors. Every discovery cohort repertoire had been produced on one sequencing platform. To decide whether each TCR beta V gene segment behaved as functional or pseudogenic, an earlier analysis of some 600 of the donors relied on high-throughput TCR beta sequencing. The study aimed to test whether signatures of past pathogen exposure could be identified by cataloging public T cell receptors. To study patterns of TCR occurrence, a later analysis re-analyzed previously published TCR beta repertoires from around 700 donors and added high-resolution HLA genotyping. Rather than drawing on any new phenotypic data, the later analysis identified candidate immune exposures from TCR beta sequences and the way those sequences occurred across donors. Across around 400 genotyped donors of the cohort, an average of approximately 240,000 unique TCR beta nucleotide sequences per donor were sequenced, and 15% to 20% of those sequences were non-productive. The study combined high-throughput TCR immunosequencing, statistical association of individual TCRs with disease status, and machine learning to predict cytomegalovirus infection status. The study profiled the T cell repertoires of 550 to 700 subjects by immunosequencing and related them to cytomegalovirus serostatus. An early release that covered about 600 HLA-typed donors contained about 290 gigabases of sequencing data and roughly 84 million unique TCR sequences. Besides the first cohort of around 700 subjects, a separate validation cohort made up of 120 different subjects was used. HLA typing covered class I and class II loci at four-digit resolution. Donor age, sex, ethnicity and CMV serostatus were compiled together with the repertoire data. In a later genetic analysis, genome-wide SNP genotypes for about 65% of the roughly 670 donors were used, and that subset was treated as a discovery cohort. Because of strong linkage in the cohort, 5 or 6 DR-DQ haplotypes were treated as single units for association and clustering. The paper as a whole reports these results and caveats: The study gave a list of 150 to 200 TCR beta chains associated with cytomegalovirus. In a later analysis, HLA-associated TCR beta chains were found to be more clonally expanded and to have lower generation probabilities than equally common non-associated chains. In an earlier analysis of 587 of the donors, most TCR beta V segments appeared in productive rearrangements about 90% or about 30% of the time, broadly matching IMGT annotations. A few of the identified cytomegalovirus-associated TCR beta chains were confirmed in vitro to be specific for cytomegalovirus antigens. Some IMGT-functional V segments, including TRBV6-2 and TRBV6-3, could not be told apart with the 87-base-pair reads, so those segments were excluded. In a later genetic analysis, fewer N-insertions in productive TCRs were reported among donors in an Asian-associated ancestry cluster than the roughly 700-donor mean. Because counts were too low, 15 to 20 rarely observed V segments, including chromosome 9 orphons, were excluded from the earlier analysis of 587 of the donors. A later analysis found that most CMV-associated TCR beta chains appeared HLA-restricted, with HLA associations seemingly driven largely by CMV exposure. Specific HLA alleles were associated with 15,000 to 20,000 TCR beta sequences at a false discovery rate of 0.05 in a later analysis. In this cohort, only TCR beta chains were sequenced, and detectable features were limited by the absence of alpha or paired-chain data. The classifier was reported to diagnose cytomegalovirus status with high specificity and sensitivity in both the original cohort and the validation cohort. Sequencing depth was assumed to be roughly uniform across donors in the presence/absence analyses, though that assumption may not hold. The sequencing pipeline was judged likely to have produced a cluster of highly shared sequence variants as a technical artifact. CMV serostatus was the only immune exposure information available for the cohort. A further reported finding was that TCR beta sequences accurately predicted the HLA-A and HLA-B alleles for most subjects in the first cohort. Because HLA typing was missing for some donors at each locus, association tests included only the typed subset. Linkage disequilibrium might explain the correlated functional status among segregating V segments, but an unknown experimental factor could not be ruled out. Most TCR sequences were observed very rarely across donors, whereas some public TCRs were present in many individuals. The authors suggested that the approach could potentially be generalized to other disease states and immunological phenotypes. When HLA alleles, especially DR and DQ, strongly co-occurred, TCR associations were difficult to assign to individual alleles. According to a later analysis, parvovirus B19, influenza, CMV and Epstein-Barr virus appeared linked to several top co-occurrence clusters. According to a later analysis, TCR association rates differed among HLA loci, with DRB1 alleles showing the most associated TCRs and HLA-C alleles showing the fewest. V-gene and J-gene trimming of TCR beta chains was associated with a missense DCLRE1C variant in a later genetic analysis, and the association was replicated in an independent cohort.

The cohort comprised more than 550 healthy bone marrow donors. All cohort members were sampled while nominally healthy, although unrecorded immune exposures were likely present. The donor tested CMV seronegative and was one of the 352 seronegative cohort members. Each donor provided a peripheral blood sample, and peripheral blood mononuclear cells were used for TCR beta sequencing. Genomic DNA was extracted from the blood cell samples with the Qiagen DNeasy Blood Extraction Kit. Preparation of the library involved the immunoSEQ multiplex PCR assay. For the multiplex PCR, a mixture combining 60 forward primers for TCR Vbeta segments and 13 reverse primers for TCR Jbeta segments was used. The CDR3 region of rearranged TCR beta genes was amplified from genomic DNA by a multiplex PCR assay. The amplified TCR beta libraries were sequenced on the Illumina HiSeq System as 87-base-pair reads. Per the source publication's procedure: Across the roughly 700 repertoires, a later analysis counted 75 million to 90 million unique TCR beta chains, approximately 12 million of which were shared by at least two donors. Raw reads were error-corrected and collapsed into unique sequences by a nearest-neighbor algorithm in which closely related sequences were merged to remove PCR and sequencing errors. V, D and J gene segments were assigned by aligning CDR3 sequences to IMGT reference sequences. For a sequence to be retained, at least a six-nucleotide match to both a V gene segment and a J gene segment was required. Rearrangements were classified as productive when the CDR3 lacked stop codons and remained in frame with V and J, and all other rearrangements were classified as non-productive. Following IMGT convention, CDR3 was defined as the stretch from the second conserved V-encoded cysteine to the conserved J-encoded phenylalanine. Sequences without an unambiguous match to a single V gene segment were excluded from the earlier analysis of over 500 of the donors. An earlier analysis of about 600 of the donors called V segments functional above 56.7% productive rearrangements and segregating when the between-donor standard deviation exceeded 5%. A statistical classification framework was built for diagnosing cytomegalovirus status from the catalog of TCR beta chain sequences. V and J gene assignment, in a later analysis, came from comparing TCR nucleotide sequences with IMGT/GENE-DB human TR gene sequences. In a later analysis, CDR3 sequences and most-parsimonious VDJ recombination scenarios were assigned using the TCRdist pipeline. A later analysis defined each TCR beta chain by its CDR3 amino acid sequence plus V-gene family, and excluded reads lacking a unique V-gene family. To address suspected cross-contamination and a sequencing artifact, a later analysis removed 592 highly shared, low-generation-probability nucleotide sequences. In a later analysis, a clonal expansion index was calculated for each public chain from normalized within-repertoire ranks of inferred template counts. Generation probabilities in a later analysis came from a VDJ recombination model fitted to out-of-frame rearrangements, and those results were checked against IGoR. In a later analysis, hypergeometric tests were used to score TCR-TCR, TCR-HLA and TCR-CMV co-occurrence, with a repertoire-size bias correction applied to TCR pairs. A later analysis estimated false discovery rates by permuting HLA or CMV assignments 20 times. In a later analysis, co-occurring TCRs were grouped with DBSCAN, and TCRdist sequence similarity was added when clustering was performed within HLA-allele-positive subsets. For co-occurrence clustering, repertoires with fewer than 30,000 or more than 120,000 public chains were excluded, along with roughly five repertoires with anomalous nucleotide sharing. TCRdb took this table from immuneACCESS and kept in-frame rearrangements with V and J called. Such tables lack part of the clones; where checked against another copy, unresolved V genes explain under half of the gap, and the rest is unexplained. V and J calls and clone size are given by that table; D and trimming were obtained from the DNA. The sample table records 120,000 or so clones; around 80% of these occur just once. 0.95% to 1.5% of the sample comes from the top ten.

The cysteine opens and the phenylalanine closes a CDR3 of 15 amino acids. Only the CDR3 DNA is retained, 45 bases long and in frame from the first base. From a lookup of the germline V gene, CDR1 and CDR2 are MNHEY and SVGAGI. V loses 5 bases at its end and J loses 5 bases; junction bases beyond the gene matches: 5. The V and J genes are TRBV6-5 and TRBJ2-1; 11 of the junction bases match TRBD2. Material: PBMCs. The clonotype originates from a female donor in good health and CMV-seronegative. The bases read TGTGCCAGCAGTAACCCGGGACTAGCGGACAATGAGCAGTTCTTC. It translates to CASSNPGLADNEQFF.